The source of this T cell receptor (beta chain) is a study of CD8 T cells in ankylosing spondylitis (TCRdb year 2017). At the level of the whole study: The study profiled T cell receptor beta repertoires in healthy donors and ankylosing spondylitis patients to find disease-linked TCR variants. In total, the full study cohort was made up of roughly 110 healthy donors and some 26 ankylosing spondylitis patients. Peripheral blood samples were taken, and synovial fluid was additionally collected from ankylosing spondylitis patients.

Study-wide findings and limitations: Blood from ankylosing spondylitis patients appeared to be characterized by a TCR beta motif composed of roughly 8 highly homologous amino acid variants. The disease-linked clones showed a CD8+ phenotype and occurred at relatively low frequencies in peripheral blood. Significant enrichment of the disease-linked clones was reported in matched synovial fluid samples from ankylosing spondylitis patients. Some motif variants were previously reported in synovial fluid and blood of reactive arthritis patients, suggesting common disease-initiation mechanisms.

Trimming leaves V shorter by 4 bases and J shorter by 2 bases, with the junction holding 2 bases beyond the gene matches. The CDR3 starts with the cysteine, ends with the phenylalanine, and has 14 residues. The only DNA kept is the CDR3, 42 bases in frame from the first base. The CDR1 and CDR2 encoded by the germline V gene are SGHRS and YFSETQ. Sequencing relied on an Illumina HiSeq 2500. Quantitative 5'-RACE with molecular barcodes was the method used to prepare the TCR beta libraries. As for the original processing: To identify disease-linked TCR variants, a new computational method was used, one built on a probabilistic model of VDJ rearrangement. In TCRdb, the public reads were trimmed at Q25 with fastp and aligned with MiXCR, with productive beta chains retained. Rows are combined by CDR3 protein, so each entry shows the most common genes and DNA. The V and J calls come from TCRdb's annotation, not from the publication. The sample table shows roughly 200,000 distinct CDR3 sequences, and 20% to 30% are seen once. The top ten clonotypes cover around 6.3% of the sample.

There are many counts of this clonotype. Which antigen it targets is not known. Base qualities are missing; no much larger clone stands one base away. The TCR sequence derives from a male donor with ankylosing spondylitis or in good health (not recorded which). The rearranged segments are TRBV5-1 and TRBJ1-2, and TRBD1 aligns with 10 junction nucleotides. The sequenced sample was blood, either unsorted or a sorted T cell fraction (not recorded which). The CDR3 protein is CASSTGQGNYGYTF. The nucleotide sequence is TGCGCCAGCAGCACGGGACAGGGGAACTATGGCTACACCTTC. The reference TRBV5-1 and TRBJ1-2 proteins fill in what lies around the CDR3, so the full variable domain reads KAGVTQTPRYLIKTRGQQVTLSCSPISGHRSVSWYQQTPGQGLQFLFEYFSETQRNKGNFPGRFSGRQFSNSRSEMNVSTLELGDSALYLCASSTGQGNYGYTFGSGTRLTVV.